These 16 T cell receptor beta chains share one sample of origin, sequenced in a study of cytomegalovirus exposure and HLA in healthy donors (dated by TCRdb to about 2017). Library construction relied on the immunoSEQ multiplex PCR assay. The multiplex PCR relied on a mix of 60 forward primers for TCR Vbeta segments and 13 reverse primers for TCR Jbeta segments. The source is immuneACCESS, and TCRdb retained only in-frame sequences with V and J called. Part of the clones is not carried over; for the studies checked, unresolved V genes explain less than half of this, and the remainder is unexplained. The sample table contains about 91,000 clones; only one count was recorded for roughly 78% of them. 4% to 5.5% of the sample is in the top ten clones. The source material was PBMCs. These receptors originate from a male donor in good health and CMV-seropositive.

The CDR3 sequence is CSVPGTESNQPQHF. CDR3 in DNA: TGCAGCGTCCCCGGGACAGAAAGCAATCAGCCCCAGCATTTT. This chain joins TRBV29-1 and TRBJ1-5; 7 nucleotides align to TRBD1. The CDR3 sequence is 14 residues long. Trimming cost V 6 bases and J 1 base; bases outside gene matches: 6. The germline V gene encodes CDR1 SQVTM and CDR2 ANQGSEA.

V gene TRBV9 combines with J gene TRBJ1-5, with 12 bases aligning to TRBD1. CDR1 and CDR2 (germline): SGDLS, YYNGEE. Trimming removed 0 bases from V and 4 bases from J; junction bases left unmatched: 5. The CDR3 runs to 17 residues. CDR3 in DNA: TGTGCCAGCAGCGTAGTGGGGGACAGGGGGCGGAATCAGCCCCAGCATTTT. This encodes CASSVVGDRGRNQPQHF.

This clone was detected only a few times. The J gene is TRBJ1-5, the V gene TRBV28; D gene unclear. V was trimmed by 4 bases and J by 4 bases, leaving 17 bases between them. Looked up from germline, CDR1 is MDHEN and CDR2 is SYDVKM. The CDR3 contains 16 residues. The CDR3 loop reads CASSSAWAVLNQPQHF. CDR3 bases: TGTGCCAGCAGTTCAGCATGGGCCGTCCTAAATCAGCCCCAGCATTTT. The complete variable domain, with remaining parts taken from reference TRBV28 and TRBJ1-5, reads DVKVTQSSRYLVKRTGEKVFLECVQDMDHENMFWYRQDPGLGLRLIYFSYDVKMKEKGDIPEGYSVSREKKERFSLILESASTNQTSMYLCASSSAWAVLNQPQHFGDGTRLSIL.

V is TRBV5-1 and J is TRBJ1-3; TRBD1 aligns across 8 bases. This CDR3 comprises 17 residues. Germline CDR1 reads SGHRS; CDR2 reads YFSETQ. Trimming cost V 3 bases and J 0 bases; bases outside gene matches: 8. CDR3 residues: CASSSFMTGVSGNTIYF. CDR3 coding DNA: TGCGCCAGCAGCTCATTCATGACAGGGGTCTCTGGAAACACCATATATTTT. Full variable domain (rest looked up from reference TRBV5-1 and TRBJ1-3): KAGVTQTPRYLIKTRGQQVTLSCSPISGHRSVSWYQQTPGQGLQFLFEYFSETQRNKGNFPGRFSGRQFSNSRSEMNVSTLELGDSALYLCASSSFMTGVSGNTIYFGEGSWLTVV.

The J gene is TRBJ2-7, the V gene TRBV6-1; possibly TRBD2 for D (6 bases). The ends were cut back, 1 base at V and 3 bases at J, with 13 bases in the middle. CDR3 size: 15 residues. From germline, CDR1 is MNHNS and CDR2 SASEGT. The CDR3 spells CASSEVSGDRYEQYF. DNA for the CDR3: TGTGCCAGCAGTGAAGTATCGGGAGATCGCTACGAGCAGTACTTC.

This clone was observed once. This chain links TRBV7-2 with TRBJ2-3; TRBD2 aligns across 9 bases. CDR1 and CDR2 (germline): SGHTA, FQGNSA. J gave up 1 base and V 5 bases, and 7 bases lay outside the gene matches. This CDR3 is 16 amino acids long. As DNA, the CDR3 is TGTGCCAGCAGCGGCAGCGGGGGGAGGGGCACAGATACGCAGTATTTT. It specifies CASSGSGGRGTDTQYF.

This chain connects TRBV29-1 to TRBJ2-3, with a tentative D call TRBD1 (5 bases). V was clipped by 2 bases and J by 7 bases, with 7 bases between them. Germline loops: CDR1 SQVTM, CDR2 ANQGSEA. The length of the CDR3 is 11 residues. CDR3 DNA: TGCAGCGTTGAAAGACAGAATACGCAGTATTTT. Its translation is CSVERQNTQYF.

This chain joins TRBV5-4 and TRBJ2-7, with 12 positions matching TRBD2. Per the germline V gene, CDR1 is SGHNT and CDR2 is YYREEE (reference sequence). The ends lost 3 bases at V and 3 bases at J; junction bases unmatched: 4. This CDR3 comprises 15 residues. DNA for the CDR3: TGTGCCAGCAGCTCAGGACTAGCGGGGATCTACGAGCAGTACTTC. Residues: CASSSGLAGIYEQYF.

The chain joins TRBV7-2 to TRBJ1-5, with D uncertain. V gave up 2 bases and J gave up 7 bases, with 24 bases separating them. CDR1 SGHTA and CDR2 FQGNSA come from the germline V gene. The CDR3 loop spans 18 amino acids. The CDR3 nucleotides are TGTGCCAGCAGCTTATATAGGCTGGGTCGGGGAAGGGAGCAGCCCCAGCATTTT. It is translated as CASSLYRLGRGREQPQHF.

The chain links TRBV7-2 to TRBJ1-2; 12 bases are a match to TRBD1. CDR3 length: 16 amino acids. Germline CDR1 is SGHTA and CDR2 is FQGNSA. In nucleotides, the CDR3 is TGTGCTGGGGGGACAGGGGGCAGAGGGGCTAACTATGGCTACACCTTC. Translating gives CAGGTGGRGANYGYTF.

The rearrangement uses TRBV5-4 and TRBJ2-5, with D uncertain. CDR3 length: 13 amino acids. Germline lookup yields CDR1 SGHNT and CDR2 YYREEE (reference sequence). V was shortened by 0 bases and J by 3 bases, with 6 bases between the two germline ends. The CDR3 reads CASSLARKETQYF. The CDR3 DNA follows: TGTGCCAGCAGCTTGGCCAGAAAAGAGACCCAGTACTTC.

The sample holds one count of this clone. The chain employs TRBV5-1 and TRBJ2-5; no reliable D call. Germline CDR1 SGHRS, CDR2 YFSETQ. V was shortened by 9 bases and J by 3 bases, with 15 bases between the two germline ends. This CDR3 region has 13 residues. CDR3 nucleotide sequence: TGCGCCACCCACTGGGCAGACAAAGAGACCCAGTACTTC. This encodes CATHWADKETQYF.

The genes are TRBV5-1 and TRBJ1-4, with 7 bases lining up with TRBD1. Germline lookup yields CDR1 SGHRS and CDR2 YFSETQ. V lost 8 bases, J lost 4 bases, and 8 bases stayed unmatched. The CDR3 runs 14 residues. As DNA, the CDR3 is TGCGCCAGTCCGCACCGGGACAGTAATGAAAAACTGTTTTTT. Its translation is CASPHRDSNEKLFF.

The CDR3 loop reads CARPDNPSSYEQYF. CDR3 bases: TGTGCCAGACCGGACAACCCAAGCTCCTACGAGCAGTACTTC. The rearrangement links TRBV2 to TRBJ2-7; maybe TRBD1 (5 bases). V gave up 9 bases and J gave up 0 bases, with 15 bases separating them. Germline V gene sequence: CDR1 SNHLY, CDR2 FYNNEI. This CDR3 contains 14 residues.

The chain combines TRBV28 with TRBJ2-7; D might be TRBD1 (6 bases). This CDR3 is 13 amino acids long. V was cut by 3 bases and J by 2 bases, with 8 bases left in between. Looked up from germline, CDR1 is MDHEN and CDR2 is SYDVKM. This chain's CDR3 is CASSFGQTYEQYF. Here the CDR3 DNA reads TGTGCCAGCAGTTTTGGACAGACCTACGAGCAGTACTTC.

This rearrangement joins TRBV5-1 to TRBJ2-7; 7 bases map to TRBD1. The CDR3 spans 14 residues. The V gene end was trimmed by 0 bases and the J gene end by 5 bases; junction bases not matched to a gene: 5. The germline gives CDR1 SGHRS, CDR2 YFSETQ. In nucleotides, the CDR3 is TGCGCCAGCAGCTTGGGCGGACAGGTAAACGAGCAGTACTTC. Translating it yields CASSLGGQVNEQYF.